This T cell receptor (delta chain) is drawn from a study of γδ T cells in repeated Plasmodium falciparum infection. Study details: Donors were malaria-exposed Malian children or age- and gender-matched Australian children. Samples were taken at baseline, before some infections, and 21 days after each.

This CDR3 region has 12 residues. The germline CDR1 and CDR2 sequences are TSWWSYY and QGS. Trimming cost V 4 bases and J 3 bases, with 6 bases left between them. Notes on the study in general: Waves of new clonotype selection appeared after repeated controlled infections in Vdelta2-negative, largely Vdelta1+, gammadelta T cells.

TRG and TRD sequences were obtained from every sorted gammadelta sample. TCRdb re-called the multiplex PCR reads using CATT. The sample consists of 45,000 to 60,000 delta-chain clones, roughly 1.9% of them appearing once. Bulk repertoires came from Vgamma9/Vdelta2+ or Vdelta2-negative gammadelta T cells flow-sorted from PBMC. Concerning this clone: Its cognate antigen is unknown. This DNA translates differently at residue 5 from the TCRdb protein, which is that of a much larger clone; a read error is likely, and the protein shown is the DNA's own translation. The same CDR3 is also encoded by other DNA sequences in this sample.

The clonotype originates from a pool of human donors (malaria-infected and uninfected, not separated). The J gene is TRDJ1, the V gene TRDV1, with D unclear. The source material was gamma-delta T cells from blood. CDR3 nucleotides: TGTGCTCTTGGGGTGGGAGCCGATAAACTCATCTTT. Translated, it gives CALGVGADKLIF.